A single sample gave rise to the 26 T cell receptor beta chains below, sequenced in a study of cytomegalovirus exposure and HLA in healthy donors. Researchers ran the PCR with 60 Vbeta and 13 Jbeta primers. Repertoires were generated with immunoSEQ multiplex PCR, while TCRdb's copy carries only in-frame clones and drops some. The sample has about 98,000 clones, 70% to 80% seen once. The sequenced sample was PBMCs. All receptors derive from a man between 60 and 75 years old in good health and CMV-seropositive.

The J gene is TRBJ2-5, the V gene TRBV29-1, with 7 bases identical to TRBD1. Germline trimming cut 3 bases from V and 5 bases from J; bases unmatched to any gene: 9. Germline loops: CDR1 SQVTM, CDR2 ANQGSEA. This CDR3 spans 14 amino acids. The CDR3 is CSVDLQGTAETQYF. The CDR3 nucleotides read TGCAGCGTTGACCTACAGGGGACAGCGGAGACCCAGTACTTC.

The J gene is TRBJ2-7, the V gene TRBV2, with a weak D call TRBD1 (5 bases). This CDR3 is built from 15 residues. Germline values: CDR1 SNHLY, CDR2 FYNNEI. V lost 6 bases and J lost 2, with 17 bases in between. The CDR3 bases are TGTGCCAGCAGGCAGATGGGGCAGGGAACCTACGAGCAGTACTTC. Its protein product is CASRQMGQGTYEQYF.

The V and J genes are TRBV4-1 and TRBJ2-3; D is perhaps TRBD2 (5 bases). This CDR3 is built from 16 residues. Trimming stripped 0 bases from V and 11 bases from J, with 21 bases between. The germline gives CDR1 MGHRA, CDR2 YSYEKL. CDR3 protein: CASSQDQVGARGLQYF. The CDR3 nucleotides read TGCGCCAGCAGCCAAGATCAAGTCGGCGCCAGAGGGTTGCAGTATTTT.

This sequence joins TRBV6-6 and TRBJ2-5; 8 bases agree with TRBD1. The CDR3 spans 13 residues. V gave up 6 bases and J gave up 5 bases; unmatched junction bases: 5. Germline lookup yields CDR1 MNHNY and CDR2 SVGAGI (reference sequence). The CDR3 is CASSDRGRETQYF. The CDR3 DNA reads TGTGCCAGCAGCGACAGGGGCAGGGAGACCCAGTACTTC.

The V call is TRBV7-6, the J call TRBJ2-3; perhaps TRBD2 as D (5 bases). V was trimmed by 3 bases and J by 2 bases, leaving 15 bases between them. Germline lookup yields CDR1 SGHVS and CDR2 FNYEAQ. This CDR3 is built from 16 residues. This CDR3 reads CASSLEWTGNTDTQYF. CDR3 nucleotide sequence: TGTGCCAGCAGCTTGGAGTGGACGGGGAACACAGATACGCAGTATTTT. Full variable domain (missing parts from reference TRBV7-6 and TRBJ2-3): GAGVSQSPRYKVTKRGQDVALRCDPISGHVSLYWYRQALGQGPEFLTYFNYEAQQDKSGLPNDRFSAERPEGSISTLTIQRTEQRDSAMYRCASSLEWTGNTDTQYFGPGTRLTVL.

The CDR3 region has the DNA TGTGCCAGCAGCTTCCCAGCGGGGGGCCGGCAGTACTTC. Translated, it gives CASSFPAGGRQYF. The V and J genes are TRBV5-6 and TRBJ2-5, with TRBD2 matching over 9 bases. With V trimmed by 2 bases and J by 11 bases, 7 bases remained unmatched. From germline, CDR1 is SGHDT and CDR2 YYEEEE. This CDR3 is built from 13 residues.

The chain links TRBV7-9 to TRBJ2-3; a possible D gene is TRBD1 (5 bases). CDR1 SEHNR and CDR2 FQNEAQ come from the germline V gene (reference sequence). Trimming shortened V by 4 bases and J by 5 bases, and 7 bases separated the two germline ends. The CDR3 covers 12 residues. The CDR3 loop reads CASSSQVDTQYF. The CDR3 nucleotides are TGTGCCAGCAGCTCACAGGTAGATACGCAGTATTTT.

The CDR3 loop is CASSSRTALYLSYEQYF. The CDR3 bases are TGTGCCAGCAGCAGCCGGACAGCCCTATATCTCTCCTACGAGCAGTACTTC. This rearrangement joins TRBV5-6 to TRBJ2-7; D is possibly TRBD1 (6 bases). The CDR3 covers 17 residues. Per the germline V gene, CDR1 is SGHDT and CDR2 is YYEEEE. The V and J ends lost 4 bases and 0 bases respectively, with 20 bases between them.

The chain combines TRBV30 with TRBJ1-1; tentative D call: TRBD1 (5 bases). In germline, CDR1 is GTSNPN, CDR2 SVGIG (reference sequence). The CDR3 covers 10 residues. Trimming cost V 5 bases and J 10 bases, with 11 bases left between them. The CDR3 spells CAWGAGGAFF. DNA for the CDR3: TGTGCCTGGGGAGCCGGGGGAGCTTTCTTT.

This clone has just a few counts. J is TRBJ1-1 and V is TRBV7-6; D is ambiguous. This CDR3 is built from 13 residues. CDR1 is SGHVS, CDR2 FNYEAQ, per germline. The germline V and J ends were trimmed by 4 bases and 5 bases, with 11 bases remaining between them. CDR3 sequence: CASSYGAGTEAFF. The CDR3, as DNA: TGTGCCAGCAGCTATGGAGCGGGTACTGAAGCTTTCTTT.

V usage is TRBV6-5 and J usage is TRBJ2-5, with a tentative D call TRBD1 (6 bases). The end of the DNA is better explained by TRBJ2-7, so the J call may be wrong. CDR1 and CDR2 (germline): MNHEY, SVGAGI. This CDR3 comprises 14 residues. For the CDR3, the DNA is TGTGCCAGCAGTTACTCCCCAGGGGACTACGAGCAGTACTTC. Amino acids: CASSYSPGDYEQYF.

This clone has a handful of counts. The CDR3 region has the DNA TGCGCCAGCAGCTTGAACAGCTTTTCTGGAAACACCATATATTTT. As protein: CASSLNSFSGNTIYF. The chain recombines TRBV5-1 with TRBJ1-3; D uncertain. The CDR3 totals 15 residues. Germline CDR1 SGHRS, CDR2 YFSETQ. The V end was cut by 1 base, the J end by 1 base, with 9 bases between.

This clone was detected a few times. Other nucleotide sequences in the sample specify the same CDR3. This chain joins TRBV6-1 and TRBJ1-6; D not resolved. Deletions cut 3 bases from V and 0 bases from J, with 9 bases between. The CDR3 runs to 16 residues. Germline V gene data show CDR1 as MNHNS and CDR2 as SASEGT. The CDR3 DNA is TGTGCCAGCAGTGAGTCGAGAGGCTCCTATAATTCACCCCTCCACTTT. It specifies CASSESRGSYNSPLHF.

The chain recombines TRBV18 with TRBJ2-5; D call uncertain. V lost 2 bases to trimming and J lost 5 bases, with 12 bases between them. CDR1 and CDR2 from the germline V gene are KGHSH and LQKENI. This CDR3 comprises 14 residues. CDR3 DNA: TGTGCCAGCTCACCATTTCTAGGCCACGAGACCCAGTACTTC. Translating it yields CASSPFLGHETQYF.

The chain uses TRBV18 and TRBJ2-1; 9 positions agree with TRBD1. J lost 15 bases, V lost 3 bases, and 12 bases had no gene match. CDR1 and CDR2 (germline): KGHSH, LQKENI. The CDR3 spans 14 residues. The CDR3 nucleotides read TGTGCCAGCTCACCTGGGACAGGGCCATCCTATTGGTTCTTC. This sequence encodes CASSPGTGPSYWFF.

The CDR3 protein is CSVGTSGGSQETQYF. In nucleotides, the CDR3 is TGCAGCGTAGGGACTAGCGGGGGATCTCAAGAGACCCAGTACTTC. The chain combines TRBV29-1 with TRBJ2-5; TRBD2 aligns across 14 bases. V lost 6 bases, J lost 2 bases, and 5 bases stayed unmatched. The CDR3 is made up of 15 amino acids. Germline V gene data show CDR1 as SQVTM and CDR2 as ANQGSEA.

The J gene is TRBJ2-3, the V gene TRBV7-3, with a possible D match to TRBD2 (6 bases). Germline assignment: CDR1 SGHTA and CDR2 FQGTGA. Trimming removed 1 base at V and 3 bases at J, with 14 bases between. The CDR3 has 16 residues. The CDR3 here is CASSLRAAGLTDTQYF. The CDR3 nucleotides read TGTGCCAGCAGCTTAAGAGCGGCGGGGCTAACAGATACGCAGTATTTT.

V usage is TRBV5-4 and J usage is TRBJ2-7; D possibly corresponds to TRBD2 (5 bases). Trimming took 2 bases from V and 1 from J, leaving 7 bases between them. Germline loops: CDR1 SGHNT, CDR2 YYREEE (reference sequence). This CDR3 has 13 amino acids. The CDR3 is CASSFRGSYEQYF. The DNA of the CDR3 is TGTGCCAGCAGCTTCCGAGGGTCCTACGAGCAGTACTTC.

The genes are TRBV13 and TRBJ2-2; TRBD1 might be the D (5 bases). The germline CDR1 and CDR2 sequences are PRHDT and FYEKMQ (reference sequence). The CDR3 has 13 amino acids. The V end was cut by 4 bases, the J end by 6 bases, with 9 bases between. Here the CDR3 DNA reads TGTGCCAGCAGCTCCCAGGGCCCCGGGGAGCTGTTTTTT. This codes for CASSSQGPGELFF.

The genes are TRBV7-2 and TRBJ2-7, with 8 bases identical to TRBD1. In germline, CDR1 is SGHTA, CDR2 FQGNSA. V shed 5 bases and J 4 bases; nucleotides not matched to a gene: 10. This CDR3 has 15 residues. The CDR3 protein is CASSPSTGVGYEQYF. The DNA for the CDR3 is TGTGCCAGCAGCCCATCGACAGGGGTGGGTTACGAGCAGTACTTC.

This clone was observed a few times. The chain uses TRBV19 and TRBJ1-1; 7 bases map to TRBD1. The V and J ends lost 7 bases and 0 bases, in that order; junction bases with no gene match: 11. Germline lookup yields CDR1 LNHDA and CDR2 SQIVND (reference sequence). The CDR3 totals 16 residues. The CDR3 protein is CASTEGAEYMNTEAFF. The CDR3 DNA reads as TGTGCCAGTACCGAGGGGGCAGAGTACATGAACACTGAAGCTTTCTTT.

The rearrangement uses TRBV2 and TRBJ2-7; D unresolved. CDR1 is SNHLY and CDR2 is FYNNEI in the germline V gene. V was pared by 4 bases and J by 2 bases, with 9 bases between. The CDR3 is 13 amino acids. The CDR3 sequence: CASSVEFPYEQYF. The CDR3 DNA follows: TGTGCCAGCAGTGTTGAGTTTCCCTACGAGCAGTACTTC. Full variable domain (outside the CDR3, taken from reference TRBV2 and TRBJ2-7): EPEVTQTPSHQVTQMGQEVILRCVPISNHLYFYWYRQILGQKVEFLVSFYNNEISEKSEIFDDQFSVERPDGSNFTLKIRSTKLEDSAMYFCASSVEFPYEQYFGPGTRLTVT.

The chain joins TRBV27 to TRBJ2-7; 12 bases match TRBD2. V lost 8 bases to trimming and J lost 3 bases; unmatched junction nucleotides: 2. Germline V gives CDR1 MNHEY, CDR2 SMNVEV (reference sequence). This CDR3 has 13 amino acids. The CDR3 region is CASAGLAGYEQYF. The CDR3, as DNA: TGTGCCAGCGCGGGACTAGCGGGCTACGAGCAGTACTTC.

The chain couples TRBV5-1 to TRBJ2-2, with D possibly matching TRBD1 (6 bases). CDR3 length equals 15 residues. Trimming pared 4 bases from V and 1 base from J, leaving 11 bases between. Looked up from germline, CDR1 is SGHRS and CDR2 is YFSETQ. DNA of the CDR3: TGCGCCAGCAGCCTCGGACAGAAGAACACCGGGGAGCTGTTTTTT. This gives the protein CASSLGQKNTGELFF.

This chain joins TRBV7-9 and TRBJ2-7; TRBD1 agrees at 7 bases. Per germline, CDR1 SEHNR and CDR2 FQNEAQ (reference sequence). The CDR3 has 13 amino acids. V gave up 1 base and J gave up 11 bases; unmatched junction bases: 8. The CDR3 coding sequence is TGTGCCAGCAGCTTAGTTGCAGGCCAGGGGGAGTACTTC. It yields the protein CASSLVAGQGEYF. The variable domain in full, completed from reference TRBV7-9 and TRBJ2-7, reads DTGVSQNPRHKITKRGQNVTFRCDPISEHNRLYWYRQTLGQGPEFLTYFQNEAQLEKSRLLSDRFSAERPKGSFSTLEIQRTEQGDSAMYLCASSLVAGQGEYFGPGTRLTVT.

The V and J genes are TRBV19 and TRBJ2-5; 8 bases match TRBD1. V lost 4 bases, J lost 5 bases, and 6 bases stayed unmatched. CDR3 length: 14 residues. Germline lookup yields CDR1 LNHDA and CDR2 SQIVND (reference sequence). The DNA for the CDR3 is TGTGCCAGTAGTACGGGACAGGTTTCCGAGACCCAGTACTTC. Protein product: CASSTGQVSETQYF. The entire variable domain, with the rest obtained from reference TRBV19 and TRBJ2-5, is as follows: DGGITQSPKYLFRKEGQNVTLSCEQNLNHDAMYWYRQDPGQGLRLIYYSQIVNDFQKGDIAEGYSVSREKKESFPLTVTSAQKNPTAFYLCASSTGQVSETQYFGPGTRLLVL.